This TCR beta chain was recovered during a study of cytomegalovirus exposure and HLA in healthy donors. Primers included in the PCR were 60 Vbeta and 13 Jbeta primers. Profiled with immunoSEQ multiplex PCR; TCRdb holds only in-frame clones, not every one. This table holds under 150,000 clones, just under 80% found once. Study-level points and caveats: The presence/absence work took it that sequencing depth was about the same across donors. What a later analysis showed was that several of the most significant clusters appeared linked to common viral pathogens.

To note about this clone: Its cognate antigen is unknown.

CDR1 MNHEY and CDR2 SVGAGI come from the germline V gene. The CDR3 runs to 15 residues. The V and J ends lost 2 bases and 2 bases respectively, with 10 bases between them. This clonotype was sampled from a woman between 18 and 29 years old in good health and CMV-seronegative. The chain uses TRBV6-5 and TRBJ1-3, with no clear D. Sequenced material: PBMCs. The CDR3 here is CASSYEGSPGNTIYF. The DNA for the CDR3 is TGTGCCAGCAGTTACGAGGGTAGCCCTGGAAACACCATATATTTT.